This T cell receptor (beta chain) comes out of a study of CXCR3-negative and CXCR3-positive naive CD8 T cells. To note about this clonotype: Its target is unknown.

The method, 5' RACE with UMI labels, was used to prepare the TRB cDNA libraries. TCRdb reprocessed the 5' RACE reads and reports one entry per CDR3 protein, with no DNA. This table holds around 88,000 distinct CDR3 sequences. The CDR3 is 13 residues long. Study-level results: Comparably high diversity was seen in both naive subsets, and much lower diversity in memory CD8+ cells. TCR interaction strength was inferred from TRB CDR3 physicochemistry, as CD5 matched across naive subsets. CXCR3-negative naive cells had less hydrophobic TRB CDR3s than did CXCR3-positive naive cells. TRBV-TRBJ usage was similar across naive CXCR3 subsets but distinct in memory cells.

Naive cells were sorted as CD45RO-, CCR7+, CD27+ and CD95-. V usage is TRBV23-1 and J usage is TRBJ2-1. TRBV23-1 is labeled an ORF, and its function is uncertain. This sequence originates from a human donor in good health. Some clones in this sample may be carry-over from other donors' samples. The material sequenced was naive CXCR3+ CD8+ T cells from blood. The subset: CD45RO-CCR7+CD27+CD95- naive CD8+ T cells expressing CXCR3 (TNR3+). CDR3 region: CASSQISYNEQFF.